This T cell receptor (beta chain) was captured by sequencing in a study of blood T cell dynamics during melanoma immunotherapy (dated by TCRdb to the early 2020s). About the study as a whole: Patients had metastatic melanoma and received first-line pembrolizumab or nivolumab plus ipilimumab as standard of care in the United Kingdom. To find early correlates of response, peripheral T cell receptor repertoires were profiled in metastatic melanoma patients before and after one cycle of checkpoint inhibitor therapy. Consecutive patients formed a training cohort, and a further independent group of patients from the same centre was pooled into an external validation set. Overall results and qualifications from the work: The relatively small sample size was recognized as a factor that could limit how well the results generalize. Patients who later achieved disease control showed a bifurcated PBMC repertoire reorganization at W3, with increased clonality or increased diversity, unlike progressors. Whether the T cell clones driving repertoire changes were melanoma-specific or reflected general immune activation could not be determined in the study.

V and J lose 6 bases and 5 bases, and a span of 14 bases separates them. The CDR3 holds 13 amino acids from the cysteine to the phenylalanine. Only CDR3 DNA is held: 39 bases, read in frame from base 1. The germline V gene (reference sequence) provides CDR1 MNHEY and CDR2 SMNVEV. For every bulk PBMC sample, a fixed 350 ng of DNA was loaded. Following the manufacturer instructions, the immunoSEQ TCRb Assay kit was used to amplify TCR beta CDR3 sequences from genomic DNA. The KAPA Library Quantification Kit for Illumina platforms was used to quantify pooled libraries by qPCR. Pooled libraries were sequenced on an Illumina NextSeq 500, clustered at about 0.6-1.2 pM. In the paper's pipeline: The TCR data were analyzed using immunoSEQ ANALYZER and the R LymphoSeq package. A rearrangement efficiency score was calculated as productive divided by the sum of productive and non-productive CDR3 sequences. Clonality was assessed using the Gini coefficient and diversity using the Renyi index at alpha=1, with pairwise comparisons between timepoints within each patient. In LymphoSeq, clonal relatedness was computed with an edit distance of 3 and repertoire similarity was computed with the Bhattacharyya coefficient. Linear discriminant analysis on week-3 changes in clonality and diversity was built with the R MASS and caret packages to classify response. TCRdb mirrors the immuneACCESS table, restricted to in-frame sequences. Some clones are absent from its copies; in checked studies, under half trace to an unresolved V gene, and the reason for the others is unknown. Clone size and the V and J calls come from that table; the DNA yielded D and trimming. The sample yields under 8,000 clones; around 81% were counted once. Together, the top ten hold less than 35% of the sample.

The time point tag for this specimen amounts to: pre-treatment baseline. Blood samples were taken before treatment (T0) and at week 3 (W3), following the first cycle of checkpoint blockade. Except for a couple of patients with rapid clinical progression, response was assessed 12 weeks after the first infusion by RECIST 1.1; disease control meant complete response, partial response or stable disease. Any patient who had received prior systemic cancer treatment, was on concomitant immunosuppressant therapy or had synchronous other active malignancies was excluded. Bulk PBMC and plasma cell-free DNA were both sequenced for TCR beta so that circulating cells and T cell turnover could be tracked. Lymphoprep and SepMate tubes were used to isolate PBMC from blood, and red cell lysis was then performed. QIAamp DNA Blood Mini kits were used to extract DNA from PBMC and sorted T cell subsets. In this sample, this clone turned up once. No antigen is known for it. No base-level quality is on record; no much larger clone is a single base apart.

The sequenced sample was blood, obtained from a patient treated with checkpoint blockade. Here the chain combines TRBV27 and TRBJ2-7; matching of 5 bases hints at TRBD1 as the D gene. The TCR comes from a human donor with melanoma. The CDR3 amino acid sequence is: CASRARQRNEQYF. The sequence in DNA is TGTGCCAGCAGGGCAAGACAGAGAAACGAGCAGTACTTC.